Listed here are 30 T cell receptor beta chains from one sample, sequenced in a study of T cell responses to AZD1222 COVID-19 vaccine. Method: immunoSEQ multiplex PCR; TCRdb's copy keeps in-frame clones and lacks some. Counted here are 120,000 to 150,000 clones, over 85% occurring once; the ten biggest clones make up around 1.5%. The sample was peripheral blood, taken 28 days after the second AZD1222 dose. The source is an adult who received the AZD1222 COVID-19 vaccine.

The chain links TRBV9 to TRBJ2-1; 13 bases line up with TRBD2. V lost 0 bases and J lost 2; bases outside the gene matches: 2. The germline CDR1 and CDR2 sequences are SGDLS and YYNGEE. The CDR3 extends over 17 amino acids. The CDR3 DNA is TGTGCCAGCAGCGTAGCGGGACTAGCGGGACCCTACAATGAGCAGTTCTTC. It yields the protein CASSVAGLAGPYNEQFF.

The chain is built from TRBV18 and TRBJ1-6; D gene unclear. V lost 1 base, J lost 0 bases, and 10 bases lay in between. This CDR3 contains 17 residues. CDR1 is KGHSH and CDR2 is LQKENI in the germline V gene. CDR3 DNA: TGTGCCAGCTCACCACTTGAGCCGAGCTCCTATAATTCACCCCTCCACTTT. Its protein product is CASSPLEPSSYNSPLHF.

CDR3 residues: CASSYRGQGGTEAFF. CDR3 in DNA: TGTGCCAGCAGTTACCGGGGACAGGGTGGCACTGAAGCTTTCTTT. The chain combines TRBV6-2 or TRBV6-3 with TRBJ1-1, with 9 bases identical to TRBD1. From germline, CDR1 is MNHEY and CDR2 SVGEGT. The CDR3 is 15 residues long. The V gene end was trimmed by 2 bases and the J gene end by 4 bases; junction bases not matched to a gene: 5.

In nucleotides, the CDR3 is TGTGCCAGCAGTCCCCCGCGGGTAATCGAGCAGTACTTC. Translation: CASSPPRVIEQYF. The V and J genes are TRBV28 and TRBJ2-7, with a weak D call TRBD2 (5 bases). There are 13 residues in the CDR3. V shed 5 bases and J shed 6 bases, with 14 bases lying between them. Germline CDR1 and CDR2: MDHEN and SYDVKM.

J is TRBJ1-6 and V is TRBV7-2; D gene uncertain. Germline CDR1 SGHTA, CDR2 FQGNSA. V lost 0 bases to trimming and J lost 11 bases, with 8 bases between them. This CDR3 region has 13 residues. In nucleotides, the CDR3 is TGTGCCAGCAGCTTAGCGTCTGGGCCACCCCTCCACTTT. Protein sequence: CASSLASGPPLHF.

The J gene is TRBJ2-7, the V gene TRBV4-1; D unclear. Between the trimmed V and J ends, which lost 0 bases and 2 bases, there was a span of 23 bases. This CDR3 has 19 amino acids. Germline assignment: CDR1 MGHRA and CDR2 YSYEKL. CDR3: CASSQDHRGTDVVPYEQYF. CDR3 nucleotides: TGCGCCAGCAGCCAAGATCATCGAGGAACCGATGTAGTTCCCTACGAGCAGTACTTC.

V gene TRBV10-3 combines with J gene TRBJ2-4, with D unclear. The V gene's germline CDR1 is ENHRY and CDR2 SYGVKD. The V end lost 6 bases, the J end lost 8 bases, and 11 bases lay between the germline ends. This CDR3 comprises 12 residues. The DNA for the CDR3 is TGTGCCATCAGGGTCTCTGAGGACATTCAGTACTTC. Translation gives CAIRVSEDIQYF.

V and J are TRBV6-2 or TRBV6-3 and TRBJ1-5; D is unclear. V lost 1 base to trimming and J lost 5 bases, with 3 bases between them. The germline V gene encodes CDR1 MNHEY and CDR2 SVGEGT. CDR3 size: 12 residues. The CDR3 DNA sequence: TGTGCCAGCAGTTACTACGATCAGCCCCAGCATTTT. Its translation is CASSYYDQPQHF.

This rearrangement joins TRBV7-2 to TRBJ1-6; 8 bases agree with TRBD1. The CDR3 consists of 15 residues. The junction had 6 bases not matched to a gene; V was cut back by 2 bases and J by 9 bases. CDR1 is SGHTA, CDR2 FQGNSA, per germline. Here the CDR3 DNA reads TGTGCCAGCAGCTTACGGCAGGGGGCCGCTTCACCCCTCCACTTT. Residues: CASSLRQGAASPLHF. Filled out from reference TRBV7-2 and TRBJ1-6, the complete variable domain reads GAGVSQSPSNKVTEKGKDVELRCDPISGHTALYWYRQSLGQGLEFLIYFQGNSAPDKSGLPSDRFSAERTGGSVSTLTIQRTQQEDSAVYLCASSLRQGAASPLHFGNGTRLTVT.

V gene TRBV29-1 combines with J gene TRBJ1-1; tentatively, D is TRBD1 (5 bases). CDR1 is SQVTM, CDR2 ANQGSEA, per germline. This CDR3 is built from 13 residues. V was cut by 5 bases and J by 7 bases, with 17 bases left in between. The CDR3, as DNA: TGCAGCGTTTGGTTGAGGAATGGGGGTGAAGCTTTCTTT. Protein: CSVWLRNGGEAFF. Full variable domain (missing parts from reference TRBV29-1 and TRBJ1-1): SAVISQKPSRDICQRGTSLTIQCQVDSQVTMMFWYRQQPGQSLTLIATANQGSEATYESGFVIDKFPISRPNLTFSTLTVSNMSPEDSSIYLCSVWLRNGGEAFFGQGTRLTVV.

This rearrangement joins TRBV20-1 to TRBJ2-7, with unresolved D. Germline CDR1 and CDR2: DFQATT and SNEGSKA (reference sequence). The CDR3 spans 11 residues. With 3 bases removed from V and 4 bases from J, the gap between germline ends came to 7 bases. The CDR3, as DNA: TGCAGTGCTAGGGCGGCTTACGAGCAGTACTTC. The encoded protein is CSARAAYEQYF.

The genes are TRBV18 and TRBJ1-1; 8 bases fit TRBD1. The V gene's germline CDR1 is KGHSH and CDR2 LQKENI. There are 16 residues in the CDR3. Unmatched junction bases numbered 6, after V lost 3 bases and J lost 0 bases. CDR3 in DNA: TGTGCCAGCTCACCCGGACAGGGAACTATGAACACTGAAGCTTTCTTT. This sequence encodes CASSPGQGTMNTEAFF. Full variable domain (outside the CDR3, taken from reference TRBV18 and TRBJ1-1): NAGVMQNPRHLVRRRGQEARLRCSPMKGHSHVYWYRQLPEEGLKFMVYLQKENIIDESGMPKERFSAEFPKEGPSILRIQQVVRGDSAAYFCASSPGQGTMNTEAFFGQGTRLTVV.

The J gene is TRBJ1-1, the V gene TRBV4-3; no firm D call. The V gene's germline CDR1 is LGHNA and CDR2 YSLEER. CDR3 length: 16 residues. V gave up 4 bases and J gave up 4 bases, with 19 bases separating them. The CDR3 nucleotides read TGCGCCAGCAGCCCACACCACCCGAGTAGGTCCACTGAAGCTTTCTTT. Its translation: CASSPHHPSRSTEAFF.

The rearrangement links TRBV28 to TRBJ1-5; weak D call: TRBD1 (5 bases). CDR1 is MDHEN and CDR2 is SYDVKM in the germline V gene. The V end was cut by 3 bases, the J end by 4 bases, with 10 bases between. The CDR3 contains 14 residues. For the CDR3, the DNA is TGTGCCAGCAGTTTTTCGCCAGGGAATCAGCCCCAGCATTTT. Its protein product is CASSFSPGNQPQHF.

This clone was recorded a few times. One junction end disagrees with the germline gene, perhaps due to a read error. This sequence joins TRBV4-3 and TRBJ2-1; D unclear. This CDR3 spans 13 amino acids. Germline CDR1 reads LGHNA; CDR2 reads YSLEER. The CDR3 DNA sequence: TGCGCCAGCAGCGAAGATTTAGATAATGAGCAGTTCTTC. Translation: CASSEDLDNEQFF.

The V call is TRBV11-2, the J call TRBJ2-7; maybe TRBD2 (7 bases). The CDR3 loop spans 13 amino acids. Germline V gives CDR1 SGHAT, CDR2 FQNNGV. Trimming took 1 base from V and 6 from J, leaving 10 bases between them. The CDR3 loop reads CASSLGGGAEQYF. The CDR3 DNA sequence: TGTGCCAGCAGCTTAGGCGGGGGCGCCGAGCAGTACTTC. The variable domain in full, completed from reference TRBV11-2 and TRBJ2-7, reads EAGVAQSPRYKIIEKRQSVAFWCNPISGHATLYWYQQILGQGPKLLIQFQNNGVVDDSQLPKDRFSAERLKGVDSTLKIQPAKLEDSAVYLCASSLGGGAEQYFGPGTRLTVT.

The chain carries TRBV10-3 and TRBJ1-1, with 8 bases identical to TRBD1. The junction had 3 bases not matched to a gene; V was cut back by 6 bases and J by 0 bases. The CDR3 totals 14 residues. Germline V gene data show CDR1 as ENHRY and CDR2 as SYGVKD. Written as DNA, the CDR3 is TGTGCCATCAGGACAGGGGTGCTGAACACTGAAGCTTTCTTT. Translation gives CAIRTGVLNTEAFF.

J is TRBJ2-3 and V is TRBV28; D is perhaps TRBD2 (5 bases). Germline V lookup: CDR1 MDHEN, CDR2 SYDVKM. Trimming left V 3 bases short and J 6 bases short, with 16 bases between. This CDR3 spans 15 amino acids. The CDR3 nucleotides are TGTGCCAGCAGTTTCGCGGGCATGGGTGGGGATACGCAGTATTTT. As protein: CASSFAGMGGDTQYF.

V is TRBV11-2 and J is TRBJ2-1; 7 bases align to TRBD2. The germline V gene has CDR1 SGHAT and CDR2 FQNNGV. The CDR3 sequence is 14 residues long. The trim removed 2 bases at V and 9 bases at J, leaving 7 bases unmatched. The CDR3 DNA reads TGTGCCAGCAGCTTATTGAGGACTAGTTCTGAGCAGTTCTTC. Translation: CASSLLRTSSEQFF.

The J gene is TRBJ1-1, the V gene TRBV28; D gene uncertain. Germline CDR1 is MDHEN and CDR2 is SYDVKM. This CDR3 spans 13 amino acids. With 2 bases removed from V and 7 bases from J, the gap between germline ends came to 11 bases. CDR3 coding DNA: TGTGCCAGCAGTTTAGGGTCCGAGGGTGAAGCTTTCTTT. Amino acid sequence: CASSLGSEGEAFF.

The chain has TRBV10-3 and TRBJ2-1; 8 bases align to TRBD2. The ends lost 3 bases at V and 2 bases at J; junction bases unmatched: 6. Germline loops: CDR1 ENHRY, CDR2 SYGVKD. The CDR3 has 16 amino acids. The CDR3 spells CAISDKTSVTYNEQFF. The CDR3 coding sequence is TGTGCCATCAGTGATAAGACTAGCGTTACCTACAATGAGCAGTTCTTC.

This clone has a single count. This chain joins TRBV9 and TRBJ1-2; 8 nucleotides agree with TRBD1. With V trimmed by 3 bases and J by 2 bases, 3 bases remained unmatched. This CDR3 comprises 14 residues. Germline V CDR1 and CDR2: SGDLS, YYNGEE. Here the CDR3 DNA reads TGTGCCAGCAGCGGGGGACAGGAAAACTATGGCTACACCTTC. Translating it yields CASSGGQENYGYTF.

This rearrangement joins TRBV6-2 or TRBV6-3 to TRBJ1-1, with a tentative D call TRBD1 (6 bases). Between the trimmed V and J ends, which lost 1 base and 3 bases, there was a span of 18 bases. There are 17 residues in the CDR3. Looked up from germline, CDR1 is MNHEY and CDR2 is SVGEGT. The CDR3 DNA is TGTGCCAGCAGTTACTACAGGGTCGGGTCCCCGGACACTGAAGCTTTCTTT. Its translation: CASSYYRVGSPDTEAFF.

The J gene is TRBJ1-1, the V gene TRBV28; TRBD1 agrees at 8 bases. This CDR3 comprises 14 residues. V lost 4 bases to trimming and J lost 2 bases; unmatched junction nucleotides: 3. Germline lookup yields CDR1 MDHEN and CDR2 SYDVKM. The CDR3 DNA sequence: TGTGCCAGCAGTTCAGGGGGCGATAACACTGAAGCTTTCTTT. Protein sequence: CASSSGGDNTEAFF.

This sequence joins TRBV3-1 (or the pseudogene TRBV3-2) and TRBJ2-1; 7 bases are shared with TRBD2. This CDR3 contains 21 residues. Germline values: CDR1 LGHDT, CDR2 YNNKEL (reference sequence). V dropped 3 bases and J dropped 4; count of bases not matched to a gene: 24. The CDR3 loop is CASSHPRGTKNFPRGYNEQFF. The CDR3 DNA sequence: TGTGCCAGCAGCCACCCCCGGGGGACTAAAAATTTCCCTCGGGGTTACAATGAGCAGTTCTTC.

The chain employs TRBV9 and TRBJ2-5; 7 bases fit TRBD2. In germline, CDR1 is SGDLS, CDR2 YYNGEE. The CDR3 spans 15 residues. V shed 4 bases and J 2 bases; nucleotides not matched to a gene: 8. CDR3 loop: CASSPYGGGQETQYF. The CDR3 bases are TGTGCCAGCAGCCCCTATGGGGGGGGACAAGAGACCCAGTACTTC.

The V and J genes are TRBV7-2 and TRBJ2-1; 9 bases line up with TRBD2. CDR3 length equals 19 residues. The germline V gene encodes CDR1 SGHTA and CDR2 FQGNSA. With 4 bases clipped from V and 3 bases from J, the junction kept 16 bases outside the gene matches. As DNA, the CDR3 is TGTGCCAGCAGCTCCGCGCTATTTAGCGGGAGAAGGGACTACAATGAGCAGTTCTTC. Translating it yields CASSSALFSGRRDYNEQFF.

The chain recombines TRBV6-4 with TRBJ2-3; TRBD2 agrees at 7 bases. This CDR3 has 15 amino acids. Germline-derived CDR1 and CDR2 are MRHNA and SNTAGT. J gave up 4 bases and V 6 bases, and 10 bases lay outside the gene matches. The DNA for the CDR3 is TGTGCCAGCAGCGGCGGGGAGGGCCCCGCAGATACGCAGTATTTT. Its translation: CASSGGEGPADTQYF.

The J gene is TRBJ1-1, the V gene TRBV29-1; D is possibly TRBD1 (5 bases). The V end lost 4 bases, the J end lost 3 bases, and 18 bases lay between the germline ends. CDR3 length: 15 amino acids. Germline V CDR1 and CDR2: SQVTM, ANQGSEA. The DNA for the CDR3 is TGCAGCGTTGGGTTGGGGATACCGGGGGACACTGAAGCTTTCTTT. Translating it yields CSVGLGIPGDTEAFF.

This clone has a single count. The chain combines TRBV4-3 with TRBJ1-2, with D perhaps TRBD1 (5 bases). The CDR3 is made up of 15 amino acids. Germline values: CDR1 LGHNA, CDR2 YSLEER. The V gene lost 2 bases and the J gene lost 6 bases, with 16 bases spanning the gap. The CDR3 loop is CASSQSDAGRDGYTF. The CDR3 DNA reads as TGCGCCAGCAGCCAATCAGACGCAGGGAGAGATGGCTACACCTTC.